This is a list of T cell receptor beta chains from one sample in a study of early T cells in non-severe SARS-CoV-2 infection. From the 5' RACE reads, TCRdb called clonotypes with MiXCR, one entry per CDR3 protein. The sample contains roughly 53,000 distinct CDR3 sequences, less than 11% of which appear only once. Sample: whole blood. These receptors came from an adult who was a healthcare worker with PCR-confirmed SARS-CoV-2 infection or an uninfected control (not recorded which). The CDR3 runs from the conserved cysteine through the conserved F or W. The D gene is left open where the match is weak. Where a row states a size, it is once, few, many or the class of an expanded clone; other rows omit it.

TRBV4-1	TRBJ2-3	-	many	CASRNRLQSSTDTQYF	TGCGCCAGCAGAAACAGGCTACAATCGAGCACAGATACGCAGTATTTT
TRBV5-1	TRBJ2-5	TRBD1	few	CASNPTGLETQYF	TGCGCCAGCAACCCGACAGGGCTGGAGACCCAGTACTTC
TRBV7-2	TRBJ2-7	TRBD1	few	CASSQTGVAYEQYF	TGTGCCAGCAGCCAGACAGGGGTCGCCTACGAGCAGTACTTC
TRBV5-1	TRBJ1-1	-	many	CASSLNDEVEAFF	TGCGCCAGCAGCTTGAATGACGAAGTTGAAGCTTTCTTT
TRBV7-9	TRBJ2-3	-	-	CASSPPASTDTQYF	TGTGCCAGCAGCCCTCCGGCCAGCACAGATACGCAGTATTTT
TRBV29-1	TRBJ2-2	TRBD2	many	CSVDSGAMTGELFF	TGCAGCGTTGATAGCGGGGCAATGACCGGGGAGCTGTTTTTT
TRBV13	TRBJ1-1	-	few	CASSLARAGLSTEAFF	TGTGCCAGCAGCTTAGCCAGGGCGGGCTTGAGCACTGAAGCTTTCTTT
TRBV20-1	TRBJ1-2	TRBD1	many	CSAGQGGQGYTF	TGCAGTGCCGGACAGGGGGGTCAGGGCTACACCTTC
TRBV7-2	TRBJ2-7	TRBD2	few	CASTRREGQFYEQYF	TGTGCCAGCACCCGGAGGGAGGGGCAATTCTACGAGCAGTACTTC
TRBV7-2	TRBJ2-5	TRBD1	few	CASSQPGGPETQYF	TGTGCCAGCAGCCAACCAGGGGGACCGGAGACCCAGTACTTC
TRBV10-3	TRBJ2-1	-	-	CAISTQQPGALWFF	TGTGCCATCAGTACCCAGCAACCGGGAGCCCTATGGTTCTTC
TRBV29-1	TRBJ2-1	-	few	CSVEVPNEQFF	TGCAGCGTTGAGGTCCCCAATGAGCAGTTCTTC
TRBV30	TRBJ2-6	-	many	CAWTKLRSGANVLTF	TGTGCCTGGACCAAGTTACGCTCTGGGGCCAACGTCCTGACTTTC
TRBV27	TRBJ2-5	TRBD2	many	CASSLTSGRWGETQYF	TGTGCCAGCAGTTTGACTAGCGGAAGGTGGGGAGAGACCCAGTACTTC
TRBV2	TRBJ2-7	-	many	CASSEKAEREQYF	TGTGCCAGCAGCGAAAAGGCAGAGAGGGAGCAGTACTTC
TRBV20-1	TRBJ1-1	-	-	CSAATDTEAFF	TGCAGTGCTGCCACTGACACTGAAGCTTTCTTT
TRBV24-1	TRBJ1-2	-	-	CATRGSNYGYTF	TGTGCCACTAGGGGTAGTAACTATGGCTACACCTTC
TRBV7-2	TRBJ2-7	-	many	CASSWGVGPYEQYF	TGTGCCAGCAGCTGGGGGGTCGGACCCTACGAGCAGTACTTC
TRBV7-9	TRBJ2-7	TRBD2	-	CVSSPLSGRLPEQYF	TGTGTCAGCAGCCCACTAAGCGGGAGACTGCCCGAGCAGTACTTC
TRBV28	TRBJ2-2	-	many	CASSPFRELFF	TGTGCCAGCAGTCCCTTTCGGGAGCTGTTTTTT
TRBV20-1	TRBJ2-7	TRBD2	-	CSAPTSGTYEQYF	TGCAGTGCTCCGACTAGCGGGACCTACGAGCAGTACTTC
TRBV7-9	TRBJ2-1	TRBD2	-	CASSFKSGLDHNEQFF	TGTGCCAGCAGCTTCAAATCGGGACTAGATCACAATGAGCAGTTCTTC
TRBV19	TRBJ2-3	TRBD2	-	CASSIRVAGASTDTQYF	TGTGCCAGTAGTATTCGGGTAGCGGGGGCTAGCACAGATACGCAGTATTTT
TRBV6-1	TRBJ2-2	-	-	CASSESPVRRGTGELFF	TGTGCCAGCAGTGAAAGTCCAGTTCGACGGGGCACCGGGGAGCTGTTTTTT
TRBV7-8	TRBJ2-4	-	many	CASSREGFRDIQYF	TGTGCCAGCAGCAGAGAGGGATTCCGGGACATTCAGTACTTC
TRBV6-2/TRBV6-3	TRBJ2-1	-	-	CASSPGVAYEQFF	TGTGCCAGCAGCCCTGGCGTCGCCTATGAGCAGTTCTTC
TRBV7-2	TRBJ2-2	-	many	CASSPRDLTGELFF	TGTGCCAGCAGCCCTCGGGACCTCACCGGGGAGCTGTTTTTT
TRBV29-1	TRBJ2-7	-	many	CSVAGIYEQYF	TGCAGCGTCGCAGGGATCTACGAGCAGTACTTC